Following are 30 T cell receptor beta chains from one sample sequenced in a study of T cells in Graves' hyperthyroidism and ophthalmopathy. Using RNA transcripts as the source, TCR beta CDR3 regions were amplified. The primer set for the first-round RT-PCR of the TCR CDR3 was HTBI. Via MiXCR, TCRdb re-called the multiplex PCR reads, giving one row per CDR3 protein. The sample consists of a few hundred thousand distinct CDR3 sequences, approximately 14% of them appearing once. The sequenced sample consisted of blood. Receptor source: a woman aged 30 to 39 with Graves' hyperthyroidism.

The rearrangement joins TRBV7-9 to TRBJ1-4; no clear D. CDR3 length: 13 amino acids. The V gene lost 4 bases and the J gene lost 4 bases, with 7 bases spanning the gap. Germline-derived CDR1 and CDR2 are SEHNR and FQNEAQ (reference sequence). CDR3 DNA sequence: TGTGCCAGCAGCTCTCAGCTTAATGAAAAACTGTTTTTT. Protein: CASSSQLNEKLFF. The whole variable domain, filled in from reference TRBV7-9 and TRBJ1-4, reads DTGVSQNPRHKITKRGQNVTFRCDPISEHNRLYWYRQTLGQGPEFLTYFQNEAQLEKSRLLSDRFSAERPKGSFSTLEIQRTEQGDSAMYLCASSSQLNEKLFFGSGTQLSVL.

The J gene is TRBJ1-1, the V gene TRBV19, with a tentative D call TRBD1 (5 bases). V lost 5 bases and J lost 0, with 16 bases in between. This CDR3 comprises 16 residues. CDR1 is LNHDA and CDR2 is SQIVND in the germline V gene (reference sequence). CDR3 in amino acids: CASSFRTLVLNTEAFF. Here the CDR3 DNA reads TGTGCCAGTAGTTTCCGGACATTGGTATTGAACACTGAAGCTTTCTTT.

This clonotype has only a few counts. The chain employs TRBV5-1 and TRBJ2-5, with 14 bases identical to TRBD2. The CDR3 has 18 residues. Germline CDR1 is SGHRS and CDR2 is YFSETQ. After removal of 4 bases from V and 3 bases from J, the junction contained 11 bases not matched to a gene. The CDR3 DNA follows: TGCGCCAGCAGCCCCGGGACTAGCGGGAGACCGAGTGAAGAGACCCAGTACTTC. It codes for CASSPGTSGRPSEETQYF.

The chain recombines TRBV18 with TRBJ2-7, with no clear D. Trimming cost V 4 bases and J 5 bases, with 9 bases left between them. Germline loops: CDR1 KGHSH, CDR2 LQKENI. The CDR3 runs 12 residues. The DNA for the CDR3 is TGTGCCAGCTCACGGGCTAGGGACGAGCAGTACTTC. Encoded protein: CASSRARDEQYF.

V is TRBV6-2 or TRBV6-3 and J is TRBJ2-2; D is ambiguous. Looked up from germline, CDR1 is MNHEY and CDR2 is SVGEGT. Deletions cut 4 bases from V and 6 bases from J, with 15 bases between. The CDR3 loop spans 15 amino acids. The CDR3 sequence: CASSFYERAAGELFF. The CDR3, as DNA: TGTGCCAGCAGTTTCTATGAGAGAGCAGCCGGGGAGCTGTTTTTT.

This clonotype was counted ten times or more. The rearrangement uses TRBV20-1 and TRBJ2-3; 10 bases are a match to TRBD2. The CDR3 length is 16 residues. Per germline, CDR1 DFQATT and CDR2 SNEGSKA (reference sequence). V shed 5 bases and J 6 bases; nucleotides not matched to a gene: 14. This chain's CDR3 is CSAPSSGSTAWDTQYF. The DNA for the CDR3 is TGCAGTGCTCCGTCTAGCGGGAGTACGGCTTGGGATACGCAGTATTTT.

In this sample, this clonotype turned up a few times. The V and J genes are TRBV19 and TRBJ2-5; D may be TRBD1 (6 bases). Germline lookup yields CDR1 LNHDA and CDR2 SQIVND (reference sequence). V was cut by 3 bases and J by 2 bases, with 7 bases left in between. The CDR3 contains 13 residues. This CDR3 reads CASSITGQETQYF. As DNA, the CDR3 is TGTGCCAGTAGTATTACAGGGCAAGAGACCCAGTACTTC. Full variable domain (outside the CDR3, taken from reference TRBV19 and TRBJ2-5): DGGITQSPKYLFRKEGQNVTLSCEQNLNHDAMYWYRQDPGQGLRLIYYSQIVNDFQKGDIAEGYSVSREKKESFPLTVTSAQKNPTAFYLCASSITGQETQYFGPGTRLLVL.

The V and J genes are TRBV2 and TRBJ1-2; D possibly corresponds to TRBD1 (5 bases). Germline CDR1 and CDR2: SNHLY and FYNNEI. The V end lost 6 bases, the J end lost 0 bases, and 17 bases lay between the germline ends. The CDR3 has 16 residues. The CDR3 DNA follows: TGTGCCAGCAGACCTGATACCAGGGAAGCTAACTATGGCTACACCTTC. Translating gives CASRPDTREANYGYTF.

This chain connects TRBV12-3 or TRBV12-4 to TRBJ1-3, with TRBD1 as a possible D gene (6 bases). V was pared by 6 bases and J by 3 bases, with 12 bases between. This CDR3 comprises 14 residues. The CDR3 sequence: CASSRTESGNTIYF. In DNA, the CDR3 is TGTGCCAGCAGCCGGACAGAGAGTGGAAACACCATATATTTT.

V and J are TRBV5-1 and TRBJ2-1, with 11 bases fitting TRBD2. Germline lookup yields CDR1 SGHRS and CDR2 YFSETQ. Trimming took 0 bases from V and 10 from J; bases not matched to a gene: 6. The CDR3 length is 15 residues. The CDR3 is CASSLAGTSGGEQFF. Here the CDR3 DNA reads TGCGCCAGCAGCTTGGCCGGGACTAGCGGAGGGGAGCAGTTCTTC.

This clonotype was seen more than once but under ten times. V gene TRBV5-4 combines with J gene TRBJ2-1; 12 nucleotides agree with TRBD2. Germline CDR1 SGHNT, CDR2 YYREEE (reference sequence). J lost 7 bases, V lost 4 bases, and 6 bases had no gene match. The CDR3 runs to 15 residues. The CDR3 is CASSDGTSGFNEQFF. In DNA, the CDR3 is TGTGCCAGCAGCGACGGGACTAGCGGGTTTAATGAGCAGTTCTTC.

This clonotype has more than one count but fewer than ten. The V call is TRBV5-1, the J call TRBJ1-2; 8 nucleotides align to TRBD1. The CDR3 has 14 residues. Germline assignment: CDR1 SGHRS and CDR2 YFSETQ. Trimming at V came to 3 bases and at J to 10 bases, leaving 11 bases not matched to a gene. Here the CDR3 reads CASSSKSDRVDYTF. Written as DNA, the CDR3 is TGCGCCAGCAGCTCAAAATCGGACAGGGTAGACTACACCTTC.

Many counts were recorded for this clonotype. The CDR3 DNA follows: TGTGCCAGCAATCCTAGCGACCAAGCTTTAGATACGCAGTATTTT. Amino acids: CASNPSDQALDTQYF. The chain joins TRBV12-3 or TRBV12-4 to TRBJ2-3; D perhaps matches TRBD2 (6 bases). The CDR3 sequence is 15 residues long. V lost 7 bases, J lost 5 bases, and 19 bases lay in between.

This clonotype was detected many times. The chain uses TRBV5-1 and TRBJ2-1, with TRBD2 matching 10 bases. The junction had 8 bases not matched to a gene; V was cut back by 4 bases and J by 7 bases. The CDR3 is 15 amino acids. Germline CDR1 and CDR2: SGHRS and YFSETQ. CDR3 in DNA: TGCGCCAGCAGCCCGGGACTAGCGAGACAAAATGAGCAGTTCTTC. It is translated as CASSPGLARQNEQFF.

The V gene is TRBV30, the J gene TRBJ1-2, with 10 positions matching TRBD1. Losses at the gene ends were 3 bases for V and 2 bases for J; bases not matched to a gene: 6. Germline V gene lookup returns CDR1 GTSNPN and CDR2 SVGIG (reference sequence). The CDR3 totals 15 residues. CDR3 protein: CAWRNPGQGNYGYTF. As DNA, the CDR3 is TGTGCCTGGAGAAACCCGGGACAGGGGAACTATGGCTACACCTTC.

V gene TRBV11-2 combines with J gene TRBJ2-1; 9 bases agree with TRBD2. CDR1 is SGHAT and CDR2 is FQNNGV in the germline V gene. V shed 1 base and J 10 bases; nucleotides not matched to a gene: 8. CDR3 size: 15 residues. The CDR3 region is CASSLVGGGALEQFF. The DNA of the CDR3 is TGTGCCAGCAGCTTAGTAGGCGGGGGGGCTTTGGAGCAGTTCTTC.

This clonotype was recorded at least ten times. The CDR3 spells CASSSLLRAEQYF. The CDR3 DNA is TGTGCCAGCAGCTCCCTGCTTCGGGCTGAGCAGTACTTC. This chain connects TRBV7-8 to TRBJ2-7; no clear D gene. CDR1 SGHVS and CDR2 FQNEAQ come from the germline V gene. The CDR3 extends over 13 amino acids. V shed 4 bases and J shed 7 bases, with 14 bases lying between them.

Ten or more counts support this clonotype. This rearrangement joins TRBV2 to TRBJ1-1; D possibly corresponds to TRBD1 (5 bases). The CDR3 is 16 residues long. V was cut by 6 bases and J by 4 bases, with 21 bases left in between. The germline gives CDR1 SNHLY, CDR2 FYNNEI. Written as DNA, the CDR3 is TGTGCCAGCAGCACACCCGGGGGAGGGTTCCCCACTGAAGCTTTCTTT. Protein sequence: CASSTPGGGFPTEAFF.

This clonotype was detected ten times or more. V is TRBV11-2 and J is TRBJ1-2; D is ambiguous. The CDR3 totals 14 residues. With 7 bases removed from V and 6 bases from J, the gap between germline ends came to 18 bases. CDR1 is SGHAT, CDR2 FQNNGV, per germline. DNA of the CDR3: TGTGCCAGCACCCCCCGCGGAGGTTCCGATGGCTACACCTTC. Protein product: CASTPRGGSDGYTF.

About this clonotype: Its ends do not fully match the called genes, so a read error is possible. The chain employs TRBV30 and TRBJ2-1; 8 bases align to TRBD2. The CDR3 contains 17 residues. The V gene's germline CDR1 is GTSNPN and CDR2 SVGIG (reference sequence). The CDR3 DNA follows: TGTGCCTGGAGTTGGGGGGTTGCGGGGGGCTCCCACAATGAGCAGTTCTTC. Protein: CAWSWGVAGGSHNEQFF.

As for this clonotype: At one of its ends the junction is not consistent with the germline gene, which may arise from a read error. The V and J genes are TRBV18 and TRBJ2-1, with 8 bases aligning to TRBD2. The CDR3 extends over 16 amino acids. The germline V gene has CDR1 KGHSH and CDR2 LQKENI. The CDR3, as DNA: TGTACCAGCTCACCCGGGGGTAGCGGGAATTACAATGAGCAGTTCTTC. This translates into CTSSPGGSGNYNEQFF.

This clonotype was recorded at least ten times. The CDR3 sequence: CSATGGATNEKLFF. The CDR3 DNA is TGCAGTGCTACAGGGGGGGCAACTAATGAAAAACTGTTTTTT. The genes are TRBV20-1 and TRBJ1-4, with 7 bases matching TRBD1. V lost 4 bases, J lost 0 bases, and 2 bases stayed unmatched. Germline V lookup: CDR1 DFQATT, CDR2 SNEGSKA (reference sequence). CDR3 length equals 14 residues.

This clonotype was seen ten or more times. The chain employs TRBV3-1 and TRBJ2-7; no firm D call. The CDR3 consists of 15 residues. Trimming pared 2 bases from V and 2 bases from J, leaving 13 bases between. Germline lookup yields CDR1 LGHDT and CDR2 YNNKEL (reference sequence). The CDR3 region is CASSQPARSTYEQYF. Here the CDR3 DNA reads TGTGCCAGCAGCCAACCTGCTAGGTCAACCTACGAGCAGTACTTC.

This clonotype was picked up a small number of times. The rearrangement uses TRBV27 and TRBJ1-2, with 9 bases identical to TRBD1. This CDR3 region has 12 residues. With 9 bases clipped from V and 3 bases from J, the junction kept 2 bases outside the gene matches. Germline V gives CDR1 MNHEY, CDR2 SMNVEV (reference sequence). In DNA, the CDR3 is TGTGCCAGTAGACAGGGGGACTATGGCTACACCTTC. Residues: CASRQGDYGYTF.

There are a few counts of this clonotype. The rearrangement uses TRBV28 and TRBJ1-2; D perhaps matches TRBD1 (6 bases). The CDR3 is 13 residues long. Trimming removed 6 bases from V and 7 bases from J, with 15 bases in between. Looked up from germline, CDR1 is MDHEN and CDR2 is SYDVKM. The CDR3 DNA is TGTGCCAGCAGCCGGGGGCAGGCTGCTGGCTACACCTTC. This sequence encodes CASSRGQAAGYTF.

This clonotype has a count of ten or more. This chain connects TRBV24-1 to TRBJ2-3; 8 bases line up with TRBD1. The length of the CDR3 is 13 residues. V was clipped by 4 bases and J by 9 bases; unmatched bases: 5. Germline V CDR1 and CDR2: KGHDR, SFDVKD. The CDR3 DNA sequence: TGTGCCACCAGTGACCTGACAGGGGCCACGCAGTATTTT. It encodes CATSDLTGATQYF.

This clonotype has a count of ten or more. The DNA of the CDR3 is TGTGCCAGCAAGGGGCCAGCGCGGGAGCAGTACTTC. Translating gives CASKGPAREQYF. The gene calls are TRBV2 and TRBJ2-7; D is possibly TRBD1 (5 bases). Germline loops: CDR1 SNHLY, CDR2 FYNNEI. The V gene lost 7 bases and the J gene lost 7 bases, with 14 bases spanning the gap. This CDR3 is built from 12 residues.

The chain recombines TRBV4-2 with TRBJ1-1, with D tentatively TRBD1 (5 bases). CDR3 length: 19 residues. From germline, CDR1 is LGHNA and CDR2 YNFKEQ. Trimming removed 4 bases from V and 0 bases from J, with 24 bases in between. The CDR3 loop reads CASSRTGTLFRIVNTEAFF. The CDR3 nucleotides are TGTGCCAGCAGCCGAACCGGGACCCTCTTCCGGATAGTGAACACTGAAGCTTTCTTT.

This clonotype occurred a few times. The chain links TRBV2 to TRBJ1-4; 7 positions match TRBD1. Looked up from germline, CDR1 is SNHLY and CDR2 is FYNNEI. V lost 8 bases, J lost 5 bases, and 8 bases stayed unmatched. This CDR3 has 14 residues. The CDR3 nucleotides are TGTGCCAGCTGGACAGGCCCCGTAAATGAAAAACTGTTTTTT. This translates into CASWTGPVNEKLFF.

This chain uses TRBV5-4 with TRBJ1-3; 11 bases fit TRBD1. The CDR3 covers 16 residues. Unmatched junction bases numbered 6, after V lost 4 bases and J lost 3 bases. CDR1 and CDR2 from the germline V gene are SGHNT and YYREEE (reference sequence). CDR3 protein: CASSQGQGALGNTIYF. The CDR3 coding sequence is TGTGCCAGCAGCCAAGGACAGGGGGCGCTTGGAAACACCATATATTTT.